The 3 T cell receptor beta chains presented below share a single source sample, sequenced in a study of blood T cell repertoires in COVID-19. The data were produced by immunoSEQ multiplex PCR, yet TCRdb's version contains in-frame clones alone and is incomplete. Among 200,000 to 250,000 clones listed, roughly 87% were seen once. Material for sequencing was PBMCs or T cells enriched from blood (not recorded which). These receptors were taken from a man aged 30 to 45 who had recovered from COVID-19.

The rearrangement links TRBV14 to TRBJ1-4; unclear D gene. The CDR3 spans 15 residues. From germline, CDR1 is SGHDN and CDR2 FVKESK. With 1 base removed from V and 0 bases from J, the gap between germline ends came to 6 bases. This CDR3 reads CASSQALTTNEKLFF. CDR3 sequence (DNA): TGTGCCAGCAGCCAAGCTCTAACAACTAATGAAAAACTGTTTTTT.

The chain couples TRBV30 to TRBJ2-1; no firm D call. Germline CDR1 GTSNPN, CDR2 SVGIG (reference sequence). The CDR3 has 11 residues. The ends were cut back, 0 bases at V and 7 bases at J, with 4 bases in the middle. The CDR3 nucleotides are TGTGCCTGGAGTGTCTTAAATGAGCAGTTCTTC. Residues: CAWSVLNEQFF.

This sequence joins TRBV18 and TRBJ1-2, with D perhaps matching TRBD1 (5 bases). The germline CDR1 and CDR2 sequences are KGHSH and LQKENI. The CDR3 covers 14 residues. Trimming pared 5 bases from V and 4 bases from J, leaving 14 bases between. The DNA for the CDR3 is TGTGCCAGCTCAACTTCGACAGACCTCTATGGCTACACCTTC. It encodes CASSTSTDLYGYTF.